The 23 T cell receptor beta chains below come from one sample, sequenced in a study of identical twins. Each CDR3 protein gets one entry after TCRdb re-called the 5' RACE reads with MiXCR. The sample shows 600,000 to 700,000 distinct CDR3 sequences, 21% of them seen only once. This same sample was also part of a study on T cells expressing NK-cell markers.

Sequencing was performed on PBMCs. The source of these receptors is a woman aged 18-29 years in good health.

The genes are TRBV4-3 and TRBJ2-1, with a tentative D call TRBD2 (6 bases). V was trimmed by 1 base and J by 5 bases, leaving 15 bases between them. CDR1 and CDR2 from the germline V gene are LGHNA and YSLEER. This CDR3 comprises 16 residues. The CDR3 sequence: CASSQVGGRTDNEQFF. The DNA for the CDR3 is TGCGCCAGCAGCCAAGTTGGTGGGAGGACCGACAATGAGCAGTTCTTC.

This clonotype has only a few counts. The chain has TRBV29-1 and TRBJ2-7, with 11 bases matching TRBD1. Germline V lookup: CDR1 SQVTM, CDR2 ANQGSEA. V shed 5 bases and J 5 bases; nucleotides not matched to a gene: 5. The CDR3 is 13 amino acids. DNA for the CDR3: TGCAGCGTTAGGGGACAGGGGGGCCACGAGCAGTACTTC. Protein sequence: CSVRGQGGHEQYF.

The chain recombines TRBV27 with TRBJ2-5; D tentatively reads TRBD1 or TRBD2 (5 bases each). Germline CDR1 is MNHEY and CDR2 is SMNVEV (reference sequence). V shed 6 bases and J shed 4 bases, with 12 bases lying between them. The length of the CDR3 is 13 residues. The CDR3 region has the DNA TGTGCCAGCAGAGGGGCGGGCCGAGAGACCCAGTACTTC. As protein: CASRGAGRETQYF.

Worth noting for this clonotype: This may be a read error: a much more frequent sequence differs by one nucleotide. The chain's CDR3 is CASRPGTGNEKLFF. The CDR3 DNA reads as TGTGCCAGCAGACCCGGGACAGGGAATGAAAAACTGTTTTTT. This chain links TRBV7-9 with TRBJ1-4; 9 bases are shared with TRBD1. The CDR3 has 14 residues. V lost 6 bases and J lost 5; bases outside the gene matches: 4. Germline V CDR1 and CDR2: SEHNR, FQNEAQ (reference sequence).

The chain couples TRBV12-3 or TRBV12-4 to TRBJ2-3; D not certain. The CDR3 covers 12 residues. Trimming cost V 6 bases and J 6 bases, with 10 bases left between them. CDR3 nucleotides: TGTGCCAGCAGCCCGGAATGGGATACGCAGTATTTT. Translating it yields CASSPEWDTQYF.

This clonotype was counted a few times. V gene TRBV29-1 combines with J gene TRBJ2-3, with D unresolved. CDR1 and CDR2 (germline): SQVTM, ANQGSEA. This CDR3 has 17 residues. Trimming left V 0 bases short and J 2 bases short, with 18 bases between. CDR3 DNA sequence: TGCAGCGTTGAAGATCGAAGTTGGGGAACGTACACAGATACGCAGTATTTT. Amino acids: CSVEDRSWGTYTDTQYF.

In the case of this clonotype: One base away lies a much larger clone, so this may be a sequencing read error. The V gene is TRBV29-1, the J gene TRBJ2-1; TRBD2 matches 9 bases. Germline CDR1 is SQVTM and CDR2 is ANQGSEA. The CDR3 is 14 residues long. In DNA form, the CDR3 reads TGCAGCGTGGTGACTAGCGGAACCTACGATGAGCAGTTCTTC. Its translation: CSVVTSGTYDEQFF.

This chain uses TRBV25-1 with TRBJ2-1, with D possibly being TRBD2 (6 bases). The CDR3 loop spans 15 amino acids. In germline, CDR1 is MGHDK, CDR2 SYGVNS. V was pared by 6 bases and J by 2 bases, with 14 bases between. CDR3 DNA: TGTGCCAGCAGCCGAAGCGGACTACCCTACAATGAGCAGTTCTTC. Translating it yields CASSRSGLPYNEQFF. Drawing the rest from reference TRBV25-1 and TRBJ2-1, the complete variable domain is EADIYQTPRYLVIGTGKKITLECSQTMGHDKMYWYQQDPGMELHLIHYSYGVNSTEKGDLSSESTVSRIRTEHFPLTLESARPSHTSQYLCASSRSGLPYNEQFFGPGTRLTVL.

This clonotype was counted many times. The V call is TRBV6-1, the J call TRBJ2-7, with D maybe TRBD2 (9 bases). V was trimmed by 7 bases and J by 2 bases, leaving 18 bases between them. The CDR3 has 15 amino acids. The germline CDR1 and CDR2 sequences are MNHNS and SASEGT. The CDR3 spells CASTQGASGTYEQYF. For the CDR3, the DNA is TGTGCCAGCACCCAGGGGGCTAGCGGGACCTACGAGCAGTACTTC.

The chain uses TRBV24-1 and TRBJ1-2, with D hard to call. V was shortened by 4 bases and J by 2 bases, with 10 bases between the two germline ends. Germline V gives CDR1 KGHDR, CDR2 SFDVKD. This CDR3 is 14 amino acids long. The CDR3 region is CATSDGLRNYGYTF. DNA of the CDR3: TGTGCCACCAGTGACGGTCTTAGGAACTATGGCTACACCTTC.

This clonotype turned up a few times. The chain employs TRBV6-1 and TRBJ2-5; D possibly corresponds to TRBD1 (6 bases). Germline CDR1 and CDR2: MNHNS and SASEGT. V lost 10 bases to trimming and J lost 2 bases, with 17 bases between them. The CDR3 extends over 14 amino acids. The chain's CDR3 is CATSIGDTQETQYF. CDR3 DNA sequence: TGTGCCACCTCGATAGGGGACACTCAAGAGACCCAGTACTTC.

CDR3 sequence (DNA): TGTGCCAGCAGCTTAGGTGTCTGGCGGGGAAGCACAGATACGCAGTATTTT. Protein sequence: CASSLGVWRGSTDTQYF. This chain connects TRBV7-6 to TRBJ2-3, with D perhaps matching TRBD2 (6 bases). Germline V gene data show CDR1 as SGHVS and CDR2 as FNYEAQ. This CDR3 is 17 amino acids long. Between the trimmed V and J ends, which lost 1 base and 0 bases, there was a span of 14 bases.

As DNA, the CDR3 is TGCAGTGCTAGAGATAGAAAGGGTTTGGGTTCACCCCTCCACTTT. It translates to CSARDRKGLGSPLHF. The chain couples TRBV20-1 to TRBJ1-6; D uncertain. The CDR3 runs 15 residues. The V end lost 0 bases, the J end lost 9 bases, and 15 bases lay between the germline ends. Germline CDR1 reads DFQATT; CDR2 reads SNEGSKA (reference sequence).

The chain carries TRBV6-2 or TRBV6-3 and TRBJ1-5, with TRBD1 as a possible D gene (5 bases). Germline CDR1 MNHEY, CDR2 SVGEGT. The CDR3 is 12 amino acids. V lost 7 bases and J lost 7, with 11 bases in between. This CDR3 is CASKDGDQPQHF. CDR3 sequence (DNA): TGTGCCAGCAAGGACGGGGACCAGCCCCAGCATTTT.

The genes are TRBV9 and TRBJ2-3; perhaps D is TRBD1 or TRBD2 (6 bases each). The germline V gene has CDR1 SGDLS and CDR2 YYNGEE. The CDR3 is 15 amino acids. The germline V and J ends were trimmed by 0 bases and 1 base, with 9 bases remaining between them. The CDR3 coding sequence is TGTGCCAGCAGCGTAGCGGGGGCTCGCACAGATACGCAGTATTTT. Amino acid sequence: CASSVAGARTDTQYF.

V usage is TRBV6-1 and J usage is TRBJ1-2, with D perhaps TRBD1 (5 bases). CDR1 is MNHNS, CDR2 SASEGT, per germline. The CDR3 consists of 14 residues. V shed 6 bases and J shed 0 bases, with 11 bases lying between them. This CDR3 is CASRRQHPNYGYTF. The CDR3 bases are TGTGCCAGCAGGAGACAGCACCCTAACTATGGCTACACCTTC.

This clonotype was recorded a few times. The rearrangement uses TRBV20-1 and TRBJ2-3; D gene unclear. Germline-derived CDR1 and CDR2 are DFQATT and SNEGSKA (reference sequence). Trimming pared 3 bases from V and 0 bases from J, leaving 16 bases between. CDR3 length equals 16 residues. The CDR3 spells CSASIFRRSSTDTQYF. CDR3 bases: TGCAGTGCTAGTATTTTCAGGCGGTCTAGCACAGATACGCAGTATTTT.

J is TRBJ2-7 and V is TRBV7-2; D remains ambiguous. Germline V gene sequence: CDR1 SGHTA, CDR2 FQGNSA. The CDR3 has 13 amino acids. V was shortened by 6 bases and J by 1 base, with 10 bases between the two germline ends. The CDR3 DNA reads TGTGCCAGCAGTATGGCGACTTCCTACGAGCAGTACTTC. It translates to CASSMATSYEQYF.

The rearrangement links TRBV20-1 to TRBJ2-1; 10 bases are a match to TRBD1. V shed 4 bases, J shed 2 bases, and the junction held 11 bases outside the gene matches. CDR1 and CDR2 (germline): DFQATT, SNEGSKA (reference sequence). CDR3 size: 17 residues. The CDR3 DNA is TGCAGTGCTATGGGGATCCTAGGACAGGGGGCCTACAATGAGCAGTTCTTC. Translation: CSAMGILGQGAYNEQFF.

The chain links TRBV12-3 or TRBV12-4 to TRBJ2-3; D is uncertain. The V and J ends lost 6 bases and 2 bases respectively, with 12 bases between them. The CDR3 has 14 amino acids. The CDR3 protein is CASRPARYTDTQYF. CDR3 bases: TGTGCCAGCAGGCCAGCGCGATACACAGATACGCAGTATTTT.

This clonotype was detected a few times. This sequence joins TRBV20-1 and TRBJ2-3; 8 nucleotides match TRBD2. V lost 0 bases and J lost 3; bases outside the gene matches: 8. CDR3 length: 16 amino acids. Per the germline V gene, CDR1 is DFQATT and CDR2 is SNEGSKA (reference sequence). In nucleotides, the CDR3 is TGCAGTGCTAGAGATCGCGGGACTAGGGTGACAGATACGCAGTATTTT. It translates to CSARDRGTRVTDTQYF.

The rearrangement links TRBV12-3 or TRBV12-4 to TRBJ2-1, with 9 bases aligning to TRBD2. The CDR3 spans 15 residues. Trimming removed 3 bases from V and 4 bases from J; junction bases left unmatched: 4. Here the CDR3 reads CASSFILAGYNEQFF. Written as DNA, the CDR3 is TGTGCCAGCAGTTTCATCCTAGCGGGGTACAATGAGCAGTTCTTC.

This clonotype occurred a few times. The chain couples TRBV5-1 to TRBJ1-2; D remains unclear. Per germline, CDR1 SGHRS and CDR2 YFSETQ. Trimming stripped 4 bases from V and 7 bases from J, with 23 bases between. CDR3 size: 16 residues. The CDR3 region is CASSQFPLRGPAGYTF. CDR3 sequence (DNA): TGCGCCAGCAGCCAGTTCCCTTTACGAGGACCTGCTGGCTACACCTTC. The full variable domain, completed using reference TRBV5-1 and TRBJ1-2, is KAGVTQTPRYLIKTRGQQVTLSCSPISGHRSVSWYQQTPGQGLQFLFEYFSETQRNKGNFPGRFSGRQFSNSRSEMNVSTLELGDSALYLCASSQFPLRGPAGYTFGSGTRLTVV.